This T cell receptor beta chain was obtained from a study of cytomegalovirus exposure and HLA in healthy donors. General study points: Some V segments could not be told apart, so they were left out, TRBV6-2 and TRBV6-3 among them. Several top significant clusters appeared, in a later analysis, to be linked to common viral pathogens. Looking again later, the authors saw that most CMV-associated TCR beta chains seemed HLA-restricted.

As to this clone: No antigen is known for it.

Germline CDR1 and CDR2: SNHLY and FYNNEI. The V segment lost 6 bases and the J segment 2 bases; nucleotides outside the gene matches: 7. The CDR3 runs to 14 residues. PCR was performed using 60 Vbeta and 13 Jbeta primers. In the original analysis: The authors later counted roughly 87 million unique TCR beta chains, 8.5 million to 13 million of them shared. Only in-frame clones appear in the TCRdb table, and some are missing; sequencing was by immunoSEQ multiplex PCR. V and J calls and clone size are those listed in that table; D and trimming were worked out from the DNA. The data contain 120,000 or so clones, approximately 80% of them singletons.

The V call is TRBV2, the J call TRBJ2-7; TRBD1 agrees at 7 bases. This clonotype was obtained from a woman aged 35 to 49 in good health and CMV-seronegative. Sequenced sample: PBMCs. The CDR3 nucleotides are TGTGCCAGCAGGTATTCGGGACAGACCTACGAGCAGTACTTC. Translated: CASRYSGQTYEQYF.